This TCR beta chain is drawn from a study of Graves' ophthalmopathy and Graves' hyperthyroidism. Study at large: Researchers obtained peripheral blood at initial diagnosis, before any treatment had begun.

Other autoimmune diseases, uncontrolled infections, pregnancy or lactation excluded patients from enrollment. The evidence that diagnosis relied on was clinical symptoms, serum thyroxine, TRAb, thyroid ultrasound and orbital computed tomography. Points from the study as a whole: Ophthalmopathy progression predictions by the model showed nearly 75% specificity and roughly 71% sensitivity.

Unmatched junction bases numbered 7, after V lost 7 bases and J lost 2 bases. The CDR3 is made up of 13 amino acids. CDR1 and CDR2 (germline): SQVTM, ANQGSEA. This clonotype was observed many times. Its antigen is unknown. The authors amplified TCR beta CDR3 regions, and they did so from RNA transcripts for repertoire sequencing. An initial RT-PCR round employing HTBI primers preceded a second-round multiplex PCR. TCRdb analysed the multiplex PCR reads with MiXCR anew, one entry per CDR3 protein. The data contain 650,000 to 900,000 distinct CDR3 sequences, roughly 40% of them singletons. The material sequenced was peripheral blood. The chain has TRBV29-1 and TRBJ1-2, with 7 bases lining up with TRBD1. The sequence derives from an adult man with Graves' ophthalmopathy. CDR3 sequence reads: CSARTGANYGYTF. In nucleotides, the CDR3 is TGCAGCGCTAGGACAGGAGCGAACTATGGCTACACCTTC.